The 21 T cell receptor beta chains below come from one sample, sequenced in a study of shared clonotypes between healthy human individuals. Some clones are missing from TCRdb's copy, which holds only in-frame ones; the method was immunoSEQ multiplex PCR. Among over 1.4 million clones, around 97% were seen once, and the ten largest hold more than 0.9%. Sequenced input: naive CD4+ T cells sorted from blood. Specified subset: CD45RA+ positively selected. The receptors come from a man aged 25 to 40 in good health.

V and J are TRBV19 and TRBJ1-5; D gene ambiguous. The germline CDR1 and CDR2 sequences are LNHDA and SQIVND (reference sequence). This CDR3 spans 12 amino acids. V lost 9 bases and J 3 bases, leaving 9 bases between the germline ends. The CDR3 region has the DNA TGTGCCAGCTCCTTCCCCAATCAGCCCCAGCATTTT. Its protein is CASSFPNQPQHF.

V and J are TRBV18 and TRBJ2-5, with TRBD2 as a possible D gene (6 bases). Looked up from germline, CDR1 is KGHSH and CDR2 is LQKENI. The length of the CDR3 is 15 residues. V was pared by 3 bases and J by 5 bases, with 16 bases between. CDR3 in amino acids: CASSPVTRPSETQYF. The CDR3 coding sequence is TGTGCCAGCTCACCGGTGACTAGACCCTCCGAGACCCAGTACTTC.

The chain joins TRBV28 to TRBJ2-2, with 8 nucleotides matching TRBD2. The ends lost 6 bases at V and 6 bases at J; junction bases unmatched: 15. Germline V lookup: CDR1 MDHEN, CDR2 SYDVKM. This CDR3 spans 17 amino acids. The CDR3 region has the DNA TGTGCCAGCAGGTTAATGTCCGGGACTAGAAATCCCGGGGAGCTGTTTTTT. Its protein is CASRLMSGTRNPGELFF.

The chain is built from TRBV7-2 and TRBJ2-5; TRBD2 matches at 8 bases. The CDR3 covers 15 residues. After removal of 5 bases from V and 2 bases from J, the junction contained 7 bases not matched to a gene. Germline CDR1 is SGHTA and CDR2 is FQGNSA. The chain's CDR3 is CASSVAGGSQETQYF. In DNA, the CDR3 is TGTGCCAGCAGCGTTGCGGGAGGTTCTCAAGAGACCCAGTACTTC.

This clone was picked up one time. The rearrangement links TRBV19 to TRBJ1-2; the D is unclear. The CDR3 consists of 12 residues. Between the trimmed V and J ends, which lost 7 bases and 3 bases, there was a span of 9 bases. Germline values: CDR1 LNHDA, CDR2 SQIVND (reference sequence). CDR3 protein: CASTPSYYGYTF. CDR3 in DNA: TGTGCCAGTACCCCGAGCTACTATGGCTACACCTTC.

This chain joins TRBV6-5 and TRBJ2-3; D gene ambiguous. The CDR3 sequence is 11 residues long. V lost 6 bases to trimming and J lost 2 bases, with 3 bases between them. The germline V gene has CDR1 MNHEY and CDR2 SVGAGI. DNA of the CDR3: TGTGCCAGCAGAATCACAGATACGCAGTATTTT. Translated, it gives CASRITDTQYF.

This sequence joins TRBV5-1 and TRBJ2-3, with no clear D. The CDR3 is made up of 18 amino acids. From germline, CDR1 is SGHRS and CDR2 YFSETQ. Trimming left V 3 bases short and J 0 bases short, with 20 bases between. DNA for the CDR3: TGCGCCAGCAGCTCTCGCTTCTCCGTCAACGACAGCACAGATACGCAGTATTTT. It encodes CASSSRFSVNDSTDTQYF. Combining the CDR3 with reference TRBV5-1 and TRBJ2-3 gives the whole variable domain KAGVTQTPRYLIKTRGQQVTLSCSPISGHRSVSWYQQTPGQGLQFLFEYFSETQRNKGNFPGRFSGRQFSNSRSEMNVSTLELGDSALYLCASSSRFSVNDSTDTQYFGPGTRLTVL.

The chain is built from TRBV27 and TRBJ1-2; TRBD1 is a possible D gene (6 bases). The CDR3 has 14 amino acids. Trimming stripped 6 bases from V and 7 bases from J, with 18 bases between. Looked up from germline, CDR1 is MNHEY and CDR2 is SMNVEV (reference sequence). The CDR3 sequence: CASSQQGGVFGYTF. CDR3 bases: TGTGCCAGCAGCCAACAGGGAGGTGTATTTGGCTACACCTTC.

J is TRBJ2-3 and V is TRBV4-1; either TRBD1 or TRBD2 may supply D (5 bases each). The CDR3 runs 13 residues. Germline-derived CDR1 and CDR2 are MGHRA and YSYEKL. V lost 4 bases to trimming and J lost 4 bases, with 9 bases between them. CDR3 DNA sequence: TGCGCCAGCAGCCTGGGGACCTCAGATACGCAGTATTTT. This gives the protein CASSLGTSDTQYF.

The V call is TRBV19, the J call TRBJ2-5; 7 bases are a match to TRBD2. The CDR3 runs to 14 residues. The germline gives CDR1 LNHDA, CDR2 SQIVND (reference sequence). V gave up 0 bases and J gave up 7 bases; unmatched junction bases: 5. DNA of the CDR3: TGTGCCAGTAGTATAGATGGGTGGGAGGGGACCCAGTACTTC. Residues: CASSIDGWEGTQYF.

This chain uses TRBV10-3 with TRBJ2-7; 8 bases align to TRBD2. V dropped 4 bases and J dropped 1; count of bases not matched to a gene: 6. This CDR3 contains 15 residues. The germline CDR1 and CDR2 sequences are ENHRY and SYGVKD. CDR3 bases: TGTGCCATCAGTGGCGGGGGGACCTTTTCCTACGAGCAGTACTTC. Translation gives CAISGGGTFSYEQYF.

The V gene is TRBV7-2, the J gene TRBJ2-3; 9 bases line up with TRBD2. Per germline, CDR1 SGHTA and CDR2 FQGNSA. The CDR3 runs 14 residues. V was clipped by 5 bases and J by 7 bases; unmatched bases: 7. CDR3 region: CASSLGREGYTQYF. The CDR3 bases are TGTGCCAGCAGCCTCGGGCGGGAGGGGTATACGCAGTATTTT.

The rearrangement uses TRBV18 and TRBJ2-5, with D possibly being TRBD2 (6 bases). The CDR3 totals 13 residues. CDR1 and CDR2 from the germline V gene are KGHSH and LQKENI. Trimming pared 2 bases from V and 5 bases from J, leaving 9 bases between. The CDR3 spells CASSPGLAETQYF. The CDR3 DNA sequence: TGTGCCAGCTCACCAGGCCTAGCGGAGACCCAGTACTTC.

The chain recombines TRBV4-3 with TRBJ1-5, with D unresolved. Germline lookup yields CDR1 LGHNA and CDR2 YSLEER. The CDR3 has 16 residues. V lost 0 bases and J lost 0, with 9 bases in between. The chain's CDR3 is CASSQDWVNSNQPQHF. The DNA for the CDR3 is TGCGCCAGCAGCCAAGATTGGGTTAATAGCAATCAGCCCCAGCATTTT.

The gene calls are TRBV7-2 and TRBJ2-1, with D hard to call. The germline V and J ends were trimmed by 0 bases and 5 bases, with 5 bases remaining between them. CDR1 and CDR2 from the germline V gene are SGHTA and FQGNSA. The CDR3 extends over 13 amino acids. CDR3 nucleotide sequence: TGTGCCAGCAGCTTAGCGCCGCACAATGAGCAGTTCTTC. This encodes CASSLAPHNEQFF.

The chain joins TRBV27 to TRBJ2-5, with D tentatively TRBD1 (5 bases). The CDR3 runs 13 residues. V shed 3 bases and J shed 5 bases, with 10 bases lying between them. Germline CDR1 and CDR2: MNHEY and SMNVEV (reference sequence). The CDR3 bases are TGTGCCAGCAGTTTTCTCCAGGGCGAGACCCAGTACTTC. Encoded protein: CASSFLQGETQYF.

V and J are TRBV7-6 and TRBJ2-5; the D is unclear. Trimming took off 2 bases at V and 4 bases at J, with 11 bases between the two ends. Germline CDR1 is SGHVS and CDR2 is FNYEAQ. This CDR3 is 14 amino acids long. This CDR3 reads CASSLNRETETQYF. The CDR3 nucleotides are TGTGCCAGCAGCTTAAATCGTGAAACAGAGACCCAGTACTTC.

As to this clone: Additional DNA sequences in this sample encode the identical CDR3. The V gene is TRBV5-4, the J gene TRBJ2-7; D not resolved. The CDR3 loop spans 14 amino acids. Germline CDR1 is SGHNT and CDR2 is YYREEE (reference sequence). V gave up 0 bases and J gave up 0 bases, with 7 bases separating them. CDR3 loop: CASSLGGSSYEQYF. The CDR3 coding sequence is TGTGCCAGCAGCTTGGGCGGTAGCTCCTACGAGCAGTACTTC. The full variable domain, with the rest looked up from reference TRBV5-4 and TRBJ2-7, is ETGVTQSPTHLIKTRGQQVTLRCSSQSGHNTVSWYQQALGQGPQFIFQYYREEENGRGNFPPRFSGLQFPNYSSELNVNALELDDSALYLCASSLGGSSYEQYFGPGTRLTVT.

The chain carries TRBV4-3 and TRBJ2-2, with TRBD2 matching 11 bases. Germline-derived CDR1 and CDR2 are LGHNA and YSLEER. The CDR3 has 15 amino acids. The junction had 6 bases not matched to a gene; V was cut back by 6 bases and J by 6 bases. The CDR3 region is CASSLLAGAPGELFF. CDR3 nucleotides: TGCGCCAGCAGTCTACTAGCGGGAGCACCCGGGGAGCTGTTTTTT.

The rearrangement uses TRBV5-1 and TRBJ2-7; tentatively, D is TRBD1 (5 bases). V lost 0 bases and J 2 bases, leaving 15 bases between the germline ends. CDR3 length equals 16 residues. In germline, CDR1 is SGHRS, CDR2 YFSETQ. CDR3 loop: CASSLGDQGWAYEQYF. CDR3 DNA: TGCGCCAGCAGCTTGGGGGATCAGGGTTGGGCCTACGAGCAGTACTTC.

This chain links TRBV4-1 with TRBJ2-1, with 10 bases lining up with TRBD1. Germline CDR1 is MGHRA and CDR2 is YSYEKL. The trim removed 4 bases at V and 5 bases at J, leaving 8 bases unmatched. This CDR3 is 16 amino acids long. CDR3 in DNA: TGCGCCAGCAGCCCTGTCTGGGACAGGGGTAACAATGAGCAGTTCTTC. It codes for CASSPVWDRGNNEQFF.